Sequencing of this TCR beta chain was carried out in a study of naive and memory T cell subsets. Study results and caveats: Potentially, T cell activation and differentiation skew this RNA-based measurement.

This clonotype was counted at least ten times. What it recognizes is unknown. The SP2 primer and nested alpha and beta constant region primers amplified ligated cDNA in four rounds. TCRdb reprocessed the 5' RACE reads via MiXCR and lists one record per CDR3 protein. The sample contains 58,000 or so distinct CDR3 sequences, around 7.3% of which appear only once. The library had UMIs added by 3' ligation of an oligonucleotide to TCR cDNA. The CDR3 runs 14 residues. Trimming cost V 3 bases and J 6 bases, with 13 bases left between them. CDR1 MNHNY and CDR2 SVGAGI come from the germline V gene (reference sequence).

V and J are TRBV6-6 and TRBJ2-3; D is uncertain. This receptor was obtained from a female donor in good health. The CDR3 protein is CASSYSQSTDTQYF. CDR3 nucleotides: TGTGCCAGCAGTTATAGTCAATCAACCGATACGCAGTATTTT.